One sample yielded the 22 T cell receptor beta chains listed below, sequenced in a study of human T cells and chemical hapten exposure (dated by TCRdb to the early 2020s). This specimen's time point label, interpreted: patch test 3, about 24 weeks after DPC sensitization. What this sample's treatment or condition label stands for: therapeutic diphenylcyclopropenone sensitization with weekly scalp DPC. Library preparation used RACE. The data were produced on a NextSeq 500. TCRdb handled the public reads itself, with Q25 trimming in fastp and clone calling in MiXCR, and kept productive beta chains. Records with the same CDR3 protein are collapsed into one entry carrying the most frequent genes and DNA. For this sample the table gives some 97,000 distinct CDR3 sequences, of which around 25% were detected only once. The top ten clonotypes cover about a tenth of the sample. The sample consisted of whole blood, taken in connection with sensitization to the hapten diphenylcyclopropenone (DPC). These receptors came from a man in his forties or fifties with alopecia areata. Some clones in this sample may be carry-over from other donors' samples.

V is TRBV4-1 and J is TRBJ1-6; 11 bases align to TRBD1. The germline V gene has CDR1 MGHRA and CDR2 YSYEKL. V dropped 4 bases and J dropped 10; count of bases not matched to a gene: 9. This CDR3 spans 16 amino acids. The DNA for the CDR3 is TGCGCCAGCAGCCCCGGACAGGGGGCGGGTAGGTCACCCCTCCACTTT. Translating it yields CASSPGQGAGRSPLHF.

This clonotype was observed a few times. CDR3 DNA: TGTGCCAGTAGTAGGGGGGAGGCGTCTGGGGCCAACGTCCTGACTTTC. This translates into CASSRGEASGANVLTF. The chain has TRBV19 and TRBJ2-6, with D maybe TRBD2 (6 bases). Trimming left V 4 bases short and J 1 base short, with 11 bases between. This CDR3 has 16 amino acids. Per germline, CDR1 LNHDA and CDR2 SQIVND (reference sequence).

This clonotype was observed a few times. V usage is TRBV12-3 or TRBV12-4 and J usage is TRBJ2-1, with a weak D call TRBD2 (5 bases). V was shortened by 8 bases and J by 4 bases, with 18 bases between the two germline ends. This CDR3 is 15 amino acids long. The CDR3 protein is CASEGDSGLYNEQFF. The CDR3 DNA sequence: TGTGCCAGCGAGGGCGATTCGGGTTTATACAATGAGCAGTTCTTC.

This clonotype was observed a few times. V and J are TRBV28 and TRBJ2-7; D possibly uses TRBD1 or TRBD2 (5 bases each). The V gene's germline CDR1 is MDHEN and CDR2 SYDVKM. The CDR3 spans 15 residues. Trimming stripped 7 bases from V and 0 bases from J, with 16 bases between. CDR3 in amino acids: CASTEGQTHSYEQYF. The CDR3, as DNA: TGTGCCAGCACCGAGGGGCAGACTCACTCCTACGAGCAGTACTTC.

The genes are TRBV6-5 and TRBJ2-3; TRBD2 might be the D (5 bases). Germline CDR1 and CDR2: MNHEY and SVGAGI. The V gene lost 0 bases and the J gene lost 5 bases, with 9 bases spanning the gap. The CDR3 is 14 residues long. The CDR3 region is CASSYSTGKDTQYF. In DNA, the CDR3 is TGTGCCAGCAGTTACTCGACGGGGAAAGATACGCAGTATTTT.

The CDR3 DNA is TGTGCGATAAGGGGATACAATGAGCAGTTCTTC. This translates into CAIRGYNEQFF. The rearrangement links TRBV11-2 to TRBJ2-1, with D tentatively TRBD1 (5 bases). Germline CDR1 is SGHAT and CDR2 is FQNNGV. CDR3 length: 11 residues.

V gene TRBV18 combines with J gene TRBJ1-1; 10 bases agree with TRBD1. CDR1 is KGHSH, CDR2 LQKENI, per germline. V trimming: 3 bases; J trimming: 6 bases; junction bases outside the gene matches: 7. The CDR3 runs to 15 residues. In DNA, the CDR3 is TGTGCCAGCTCACCCGACAGGGGGCGCGACGCTGAAGCTTTCTTT. Protein product: CASSPDRGRDAEAFF.

The chain couples TRBV27 to TRBJ2-1; unclear D gene. The V and J ends lost 2 bases and 6 bases respectively, with 20 bases between them. The V gene's germline CDR1 is MNHEY and CDR2 SMNVEV (reference sequence). The CDR3 sequence is 17 residues long. CDR3 in DNA: TGTGCCAGCAGTTTACCTCCCGGTTCTAAGTATCCCAATGAGCAGTTCTTC. Protein sequence: CASSLPPGSKYPNEQFF.

A few counts support this clonotype. The chain carries TRBV10-3 and TRBJ1-1, with D perhaps matching TRBD1 (5 bases). Germline loops: CDR1 ENHRY, CDR2 SYGVKD. The length of the CDR3 is 13 residues. V was trimmed by 3 bases and J by 8 bases, leaving 13 bases between them. The DNA for the CDR3 is TGTGCCATCAGTGAAGGGAGGGGCAGCGAAGCTTTCTTT. The encoded protein is CAISEGRGSEAFF.

The chain combines TRBV5-4 with TRBJ2-7; 7 nucleotides line up with TRBD1. CDR3 length equals 16 residues. V shed 1 base and J 3 bases; nucleotides not matched to a gene: 10. The germline CDR1 and CDR2 sequences are SGHNT and YYREEE (reference sequence). The CDR3 nucleotides are TGTGCCAGCAGCTTGTTCCAGGGACAGTTGTTCTACGAGCAGTACTTC. Its translation: CASSLFQGQLFYEQYF. Full variable domain (rest looked up from reference TRBV5-4 and TRBJ2-7): ETGVTQSPTHLIKTRGQQVTLRCSSQSGHNTVSWYQQALGQGPQFIFQYYREEENGRGNFPPRFSGLQFPNYSSELNVNALELDDSALYLCASSLFQGQLFYEQYFGPGTRLTVT.

This clonotype was seen more than once but under ten times. The CDR3 DNA follows: TGCAGTGCTAGCAGGGAGGCAGATACGCAGTATTTT. It codes for CSASREADTQYF. This chain links TRBV20-1 with TRBJ2-3; perhaps TRBD2 as D (6 bases). CDR1 and CDR2 from the germline V gene are DFQATT and SNEGSKA (reference sequence). The CDR3 is 12 amino acids. V shed 3 bases and J shed 4 bases, with 8 bases lying between them.

This clonotype was found a few times. The rearrangement uses TRBV5-1 and TRBJ2-5; TRBD1 matches 8 bases. Germline CDR1 and CDR2: SGHRS and YFSETQ. V shed 4 bases and J 4 bases; nucleotides not matched to a gene: 9. The CDR3 length is 15 residues. CDR3 nucleotide sequence: TGCGCCAGCAGCGAGGGGCAGGGGGCAGGAGAGACCCAGTACTTC. Its translation: CASSEGQGAGETQYF. The variable domain in full, with the rest retrieved from reference TRBV5-1 and TRBJ2-5, is KAGVTQTPRYLIKTRGQQVTLSCSPISGHRSVSWYQQTPGQGLQFLFEYFSETQRNKGNFPGRFSGRQFSNSRSEMNVSTLELGDSALYLCASSEGQGAGETQYFGPGTRLLVL.

This clonotype has more than one count but fewer than ten. The J gene is TRBJ2-3, the V gene TRBV29-1; 12 bases are shared with TRBD2. The trim removed 7 bases at V and 9 bases at J, leaving 8 bases unmatched. Germline CDR1 SQVTM, CDR2 ANQGSEA. There are 13 residues in the CDR3. The CDR3 DNA reads TGCAGCGGGACTAGCGGGGAAGATGGGACGCAGTATTTT. This sequence encodes CSGTSGEDGTQYF.

In this sample, this clonotype turned up a few times. The chain is built from TRBV12-3 or TRBV12-4 and TRBJ2-7, with 10 bases identical to TRBD2. The V and J ends lost 5 bases and 2 bases, in that order; junction bases with no gene match: 6. The CDR3 loop spans 15 amino acids. Written as DNA, the CDR3 is TGTGCCAGCAGTATTACTAGCGGGGCAACCTACGAGCAGTACTTC. Its translation: CASSITSGATYEQYF.

The rearrangement links TRBV10-3 to TRBJ1-5, with 7 bases aligning to TRBD1. CDR3 length: 16 amino acids. Germline trimming cut 7 bases from V and 2 bases from J; bases unmatched to any gene: 11. Germline loops: CDR1 ENHRY, CDR2 SYGVKD. The chain's CDR3 is CAIKGEGARRNQPQHF. Written as DNA, the CDR3 is TGTGCCATCAAGGGTGAGGGGGCGCGGCGCAATCAGCCCCAGCATTTT.

This clonotype was detected only a few times. This sequence joins TRBV28 and TRBJ2-7, with 7 bases matching TRBD1. CDR3 length: 13 amino acids. V trimming: 2 bases; J trimming: 5 bases; junction bases outside the gene matches: 3. Germline loops: CDR1 MDHEN, CDR2 SYDVKM. The chain's CDR3 is CASSLGTVDEQYF. The DNA of the CDR3 is TGTGCCAGCAGTTTAGGGACAGTGGACGAGCAGTACTTC.

J is TRBJ2-3 and V is TRBV9; possibly TRBD2 for D (6 bases). CDR1 and CDR2 (germline): SGDLS, YYNGEE. This CDR3 is 15 amino acids long. V was cut by 0 bases and J by 2 bases, with 10 bases left in between. The CDR3 loop reads CASSVGAGHTDTQYF. CDR3 nucleotides: TGTGCCAGCAGCGTAGGAGCGGGTCACACAGATACGCAGTATTTT.

The chain is built from TRBV20-1 and TRBJ2-3, with D perhaps matching TRBD2 (6 bases). This CDR3 has 16 amino acids. Trimming left V 5 bases short and J 2 bases short, with 20 bases between. The germline gives CDR1 DFQATT, CDR2 SNEGSKA (reference sequence). This CDR3 is CSAHRGGGLFTDTQYF. The CDR3 coding sequence is TGCAGTGCTCACAGAGGTGGAGGGCTTTTCACAGATACGCAGTATTTT.

This chain uses TRBV9 with TRBJ2-1, with 11 bases matching TRBD2. The CDR3 has 15 amino acids. CDR1 is SGDLS, CDR2 YYNGEE, per germline. V gave up 4 bases and J gave up 7 bases; unmatched junction bases: 7. The CDR3 DNA is TGTGCCAGCAGCCCAACTAGCGGGAGTATAAATGAGCAGTTCTTC. Translated, it gives CASSPTSGSINEQFF.

The chain is built from TRBV7-9 and TRBJ1-2; D unclear. CDR1 and CDR2 from the germline V gene are SEHNR and FQNEAQ (reference sequence). V was shortened by 1 base and J by 0 bases, with 9 bases between the two germline ends. The CDR3 contains 15 residues. CDR3 region: CASSLDDAANYGYTF. The CDR3 DNA reads as TGTGCCAGCAGCTTAGATGATGCAGCTAACTATGGCTACACCTTC.

DNA for the CDR3: TGTGCCAGCAGATTTCAGGGGAACACTGAAGCTTTCTTT. This sequence encodes CASRFQGNTEAFF. V usage is TRBV7-9 and J usage is TRBJ1-1, with D maybe TRBD1 (5 bases). V was trimmed by 6 bases and J by 1 base, leaving 9 bases between them. CDR1 and CDR2 (germline): SEHNR, FQNEAQ (reference sequence). CDR3 length: 13 amino acids. The entire variable domain, with the rest obtained from reference TRBV7-9 and TRBJ1-1, is as follows: DTGVSQNPRHKITKRGQNVTFRCDPISEHNRLYWYRQTLGQGPEFLTYFQNEAQLEKSRLLSDRFSAERPKGSFSTLEIQRTEQGDSAMYLCASRFQGNTEAFFGQGTRLTVV.

The J gene is TRBJ2-1, the V gene TRBV7-2; 12 bases agree with TRBD2. The germline gives CDR1 SGHTA, CDR2 FQGNSA. The V and J ends lost 5 bases and 4 bases, in that order; junction bases with no gene match: 6. CDR3 length: 16 amino acids. DNA of the CDR3: TGTGCCAGCAGCCCCGGGACTAGCGGGCGGTACAATGAGCAGTTCTTC. This sequence encodes CASSPGTSGRYNEQFF.